Detailed here is one T cell receptor (beta chain). Its cognate antigen is unknown. Use of 60 Vbeta and 13 Jbeta primers characterized the PCR. TCRdb's table, derived via immunoSEQ multiplex PCR, lists solely in-frame clones and lacks some. The table has under 85,000 clones, around 70% seen once. V lost 5 bases and J lost 3; bases outside the gene matches: 2. This CDR3 contains 13 residues. Germline V CDR1 and CDR2: MNHEY, SVGAGI. These data come from a study of cytomegalovirus exposure and HLA in healthy donors. The donors gave bone marrow, and they were healthy. Findings of the study overall: Reportedly, diagnosis of cytomegalovirus status by the classifier showed high specificity and sensitivity. The study reported that TCR beta sequences accurately predicted HLA-A and HLA-B alleles in most subjects.

The chain has TRBV6-5 and TRBJ1-1; TRBD1 matches 8 bases. Sample: PBMCs. The sequence derives from a woman in her twenties or thirties in good health and CMV-seropositive. As DNA, the CDR3 is TGTGCCAGCAGTCCGGACAGGGACACTGAAGCTTTCTTT. This gives the protein CASSPDRDTEAFF.